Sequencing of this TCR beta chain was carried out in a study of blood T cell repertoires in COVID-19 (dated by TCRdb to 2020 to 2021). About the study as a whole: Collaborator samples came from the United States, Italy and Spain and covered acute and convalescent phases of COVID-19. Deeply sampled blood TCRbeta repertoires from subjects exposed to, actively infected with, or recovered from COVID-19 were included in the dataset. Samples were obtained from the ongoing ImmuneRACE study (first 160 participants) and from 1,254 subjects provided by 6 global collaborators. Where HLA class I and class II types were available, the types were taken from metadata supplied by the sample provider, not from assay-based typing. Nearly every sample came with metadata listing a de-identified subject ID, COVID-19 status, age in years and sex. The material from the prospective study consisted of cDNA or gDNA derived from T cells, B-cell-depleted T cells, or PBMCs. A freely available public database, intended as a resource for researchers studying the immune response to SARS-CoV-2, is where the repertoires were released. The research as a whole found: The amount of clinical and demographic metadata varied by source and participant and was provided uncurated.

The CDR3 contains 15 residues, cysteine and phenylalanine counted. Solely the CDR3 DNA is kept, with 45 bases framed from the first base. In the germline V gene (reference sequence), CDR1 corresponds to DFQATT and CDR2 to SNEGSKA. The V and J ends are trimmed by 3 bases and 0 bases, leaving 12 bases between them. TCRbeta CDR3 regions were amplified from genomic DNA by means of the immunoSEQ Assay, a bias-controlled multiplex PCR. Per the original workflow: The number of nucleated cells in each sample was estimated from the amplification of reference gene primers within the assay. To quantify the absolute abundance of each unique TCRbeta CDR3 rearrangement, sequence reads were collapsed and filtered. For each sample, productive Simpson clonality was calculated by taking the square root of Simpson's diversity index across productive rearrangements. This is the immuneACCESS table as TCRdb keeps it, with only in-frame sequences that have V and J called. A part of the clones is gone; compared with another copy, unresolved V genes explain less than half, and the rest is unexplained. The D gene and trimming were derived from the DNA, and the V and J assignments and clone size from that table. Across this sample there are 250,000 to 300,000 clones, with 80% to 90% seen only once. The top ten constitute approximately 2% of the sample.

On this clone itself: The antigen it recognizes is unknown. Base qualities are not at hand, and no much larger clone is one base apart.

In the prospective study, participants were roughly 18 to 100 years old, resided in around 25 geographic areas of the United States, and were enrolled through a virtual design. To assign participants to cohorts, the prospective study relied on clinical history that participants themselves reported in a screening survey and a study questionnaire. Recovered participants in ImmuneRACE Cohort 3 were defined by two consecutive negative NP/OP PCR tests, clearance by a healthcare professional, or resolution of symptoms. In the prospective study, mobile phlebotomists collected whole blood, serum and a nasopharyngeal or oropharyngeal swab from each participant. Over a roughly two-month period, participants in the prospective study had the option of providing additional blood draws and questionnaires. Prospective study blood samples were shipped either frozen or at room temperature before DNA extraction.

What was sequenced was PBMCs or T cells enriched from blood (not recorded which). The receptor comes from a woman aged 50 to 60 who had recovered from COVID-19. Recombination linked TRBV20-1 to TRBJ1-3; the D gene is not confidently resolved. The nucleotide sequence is TGCAGTGCTAGTTTTGGAGGTAGCTCTGGAAACACCATATATTTT. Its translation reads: CSASFGGSSGNTIYF.